These 20 T cell receptor beta chains came from one sample sequenced in a study of blood T cell repertoires in COVID-19. Clones were sequenced by immunoSEQ multiplex PCR, and TCRdb holds only the in-frame ones, with some missing. The data show about 96,000 clones, about four fifths seen once. The sequencing sample was made of peripheral blood. The receptor set was obtained from a woman aged 60-75 years with acute or convalescent COVID-19.

This chain's CDR3 is CASSLFGSPMNTEAFF. CDR3 bases: TGTGCCAGCAGCTTATTCGGGTCGCCGATGAACACTGAAGCTTTCTTT. The chain employs TRBV7-9 and TRBJ1-1; the D is unclear. Germline CDR1 reads SEHNR; CDR2 reads FQNEAQ (reference sequence). V shed 2 bases and J shed 0 bases, with 13 bases lying between them. This CDR3 spans 16 amino acids.

The CDR3 spells CAWNDYQAEAFF. As DNA, the CDR3 is TGTGCCTGGAATGACTACCAGGCTGAAGCTTTCTTT. The rearrangement joins TRBV30 to TRBJ1-1; D call uncertain. The CDR3 is made up of 12 amino acids. Trimming shortened V by 4 bases and J by 6 bases, and 12 bases separated the two germline ends. The V gene's germline CDR1 is GTSNPN and CDR2 SVGIG (reference sequence).

The V call is TRBV2, the J call TRBJ1-2; 9 bases are a match to TRBD1. Germline values: CDR1 SNHLY, CDR2 FYNNEI. The length of the CDR3 is 16 residues. Trimming removed 3 bases from V and 4 bases from J; junction bases left unmatched: 9. The CDR3 is CASSETVGTGFYGYTF. CDR3 DNA: TGTGCCAGCAGTGAGACCGTCGGGACAGGGTTCTATGGCTACACCTTC.

The gene calls are TRBV9 and TRBJ1-3; tentative D call: TRBD1 (5 bases). Per the germline V gene, CDR1 is SGDLS and CDR2 is YYNGEE. The CDR3 runs to 16 residues. The V gene lost 4 bases and the J gene lost 0 bases, with 14 bases spanning the gap. This chain's CDR3 is CASSPSGSFSGNTIYF. CDR3 bases: TGTGCCAGCAGCCCCTCAGGGTCTTTCTCTGGAAACACCATATATTTT.

The chain couples TRBV30 to TRBJ2-2; 12 nucleotides align to TRBD1. The CDR3 has 19 amino acids. The junction had 15 bases not matched to a gene; V was cut back by 1 base and J by 6 bases. Germline assignment: CDR1 GTSNPN and CDR2 SVGIG (reference sequence). This CDR3 is CAWSGNGGQGAISAGELFF. The CDR3 coding sequence is TGTGCCTGGAGTGGGAACGGGGGACAGGGGGCGATCTCGGCCGGGGAGCTGTTTTTT.

The chain carries TRBV27 and TRBJ1-1; a weak D match, TRBD1 (6 bases). The CDR3 spans 14 residues. From germline, CDR1 is MNHEY and CDR2 SMNVEV (reference sequence). Trimming pared 2 bases from V and 2 bases from J, leaving 9 bases between. The chain's CDR3 is CASSLKGHNTEAFF. The CDR3 nucleotides read TGTGCCAGCAGTTTAAAGGGACATAACACTGAAGCTTTCTTT.

The rearrangement uses TRBV12-3 or TRBV12-4 and TRBJ2-3; TRBD1 agrees at 8 bases. The trim removed 3 bases at V and 5 bases at J, leaving 1 base unmatched. This CDR3 spans 13 amino acids. CDR3 region: CASSFTGGDTQYF. The CDR3 bases are TGTGCCAGCAGTTTCACAGGGGGAGATACGCAGTATTTT.

This clone appeared a single time. The genes are TRBV2 and TRBJ1-2; 9 bases map to TRBD1. The CDR3 has 15 residues. Trimming cost V 7 bases and J 7 bases; bases outside gene matches: 13. Germline lookup yields CDR1 SNHLY and CDR2 FYNNEI. Here the CDR3 reads CASTPLVTGGFGYTF. As DNA, the CDR3 is TGTGCCAGCACCCCTCTCGTGACAGGGGGTTTTGGCTACACCTTC.

The rearrangement links TRBV6-5 to TRBJ2-7; no firm D call. Germline V gene lookup returns CDR1 MNHEY and CDR2 SVGAGI. Trimming left V 8 bases short and J 1 base short, with 6 bases between. The CDR3 runs 11 residues. The CDR3 is CASAGSYEQYF. In DNA, the CDR3 is TGTGCCAGCGCAGGATCCTACGAGCAGTACTTC.

The chain carries TRBV6-4 and TRBJ1-3; unclear D gene. Trimming took off 2 bases at V and 2 bases at J, with 10 bases between the two ends. In germline, CDR1 is MRHNA, CDR2 SNTAGT. This CDR3 is built from 15 residues. The CDR3 sequence is CASSDEGKAGNTIYF. The CDR3 nucleotides read TGTGCCAGCAGTGACGAGGGAAAGGCTGGAAACACCATATATTTT.

The chain has TRBV7-3 and TRBJ2-1, with TRBD1 identical over 8 bases. Germline V gene sequence: CDR1 SGHTA, CDR2 FQGTGA. J was trimmed by 1 base and V by 5 bases; bases with no gene match: 7. The CDR3 is made up of 16 amino acids. CDR3 sequence (DNA): TGTGCCAGCAGCATATTCGGGACAGGTTCCTACAATGAGCAGTTCTTC. Its translation is CASSIFGTGSYNEQFF.

The chain combines TRBV5-1 with TRBJ2-2; 9 bases are a match to TRBD2. V gave up 4 bases and J gave up 5 bases; unmatched junction bases: 15. In germline, CDR1 is SGHRS, CDR2 YFSETQ. The CDR3 runs 18 residues. The CDR3 region is CASSILAGARTGTGELFF. As DNA, the CDR3 is TGCGCCAGCAGCATATTAGCGGGGGCCAGAACTGGAACCGGGGAGCTGTTTTTT.

This chain connects TRBV28 to TRBJ1-2, with 8 bases matching TRBD1. With V trimmed by 5 bases and J by 8 bases, 4 bases remained unmatched. The CDR3 spans 12 residues. Germline CDR1 is MDHEN and CDR2 is SYDVKM. The CDR3 loop reads CASSQGAVGYTF. Written as DNA, the CDR3 is TGTGCCAGCAGTCAGGGGGCGGTAGGCTACACCTTC.

V is TRBV19 and J is TRBJ2-6; 9 nucleotides match TRBD1. V dropped 5 bases and J dropped 1; count of bases not matched to a gene: 9. The CDR3 contains 18 residues. Germline V lookup: CDR1 LNHDA, CDR2 SQIVND (reference sequence). The CDR3 reads CASSLPGQGWSGANVLTF. In nucleotides, the CDR3 is TGTGCCAGTAGTCTCCCGGGACAGGGATGGTCTGGGGCCAACGTCCTGACTTTC.

J is TRBJ2-1 and V is TRBV7-2; 9 bases are a match to TRBD1. With 5 bases clipped from V and 5 bases from J, the junction kept 10 bases outside the gene matches. Per the germline V gene, CDR1 is SGHTA and CDR2 is FQGNSA. This CDR3 spans 16 amino acids. The CDR3 is CASSQTGTGNNNEQFF. CDR3 DNA: TGTGCCAGCAGCCAGACCGGGACAGGGAATAACAATGAGCAGTTCTTC.

This rearrangement joins TRBV21-1 to TRBJ1-2. TRBV21-1 is tagged as a pseudogene. The CDR3 covers 19 residues. CDR3 residues: CASSKALSGGGVEGNGYTF. In DNA form, the CDR3 reads TGTGCCAGCAGCAAAGCGCTTTCGGGTGGAGGGGTAGAGGGGAATGGCTACACCTTC.

This clone was picked up a small number of times. The chain recombines TRBV12-3 or TRBV12-4 with TRBJ1-1; D is ambiguous. Trimming pared 3 bases from V and 5 bases from J, leaving 4 bases between. The CDR3 totals 11 residues. The CDR3 reads CASSFLTEAFF. In nucleotides, the CDR3 is TGTGCCAGCAGTTTTTTAACTGAAGCTTTCTTT.

The chain carries TRBV7-6 and TRBJ2-5; the match to TRBD2 covers 11 bases. J lost 5 bases, V lost 9 bases, and 14 bases had no gene match. This CDR3 has 16 residues. Germline V gene data show CDR1 as SGHVS and CDR2 as FNYEAQ. In DNA form, the CDR3 reads TGTGCCAGGGCCTTGGATAGCGGGGGGGCGGAGGAGACCCAGTACTTC. Its translation: CARALDSGGAEETQYF.

The chain joins TRBV7-6 to TRBJ1-6; unclear D gene. V was shortened by 4 bases and J by 3 bases, with 10 bases between the two germline ends. This CDR3 contains 15 residues. Per the germline V gene, CDR1 is SGHVS and CDR2 is FNYEAQ. The DNA for the CDR3 is TGTGCCAGCAGCTCAGAGGAAGGCTATAATTCACCCCTCCACTTT. Its translation is CASSSEEGYNSPLHF.

The chain is built from TRBV5-4 and TRBJ2-1; 7 nucleotides line up with TRBD1. The CDR3 has 16 residues. Trimming at V came to 1 base and at J to 8 bases, leaving 12 bases not matched to a gene. The germline CDR1 and CDR2 sequences are SGHNT and YYREEE (reference sequence). DNA of the CDR3: TGTGCCAGCAGCTTGAACAGGGGAACACCGCGCGATGAGCAGTTCTTC. Translated: CASSLNRGTPRDEQFF.